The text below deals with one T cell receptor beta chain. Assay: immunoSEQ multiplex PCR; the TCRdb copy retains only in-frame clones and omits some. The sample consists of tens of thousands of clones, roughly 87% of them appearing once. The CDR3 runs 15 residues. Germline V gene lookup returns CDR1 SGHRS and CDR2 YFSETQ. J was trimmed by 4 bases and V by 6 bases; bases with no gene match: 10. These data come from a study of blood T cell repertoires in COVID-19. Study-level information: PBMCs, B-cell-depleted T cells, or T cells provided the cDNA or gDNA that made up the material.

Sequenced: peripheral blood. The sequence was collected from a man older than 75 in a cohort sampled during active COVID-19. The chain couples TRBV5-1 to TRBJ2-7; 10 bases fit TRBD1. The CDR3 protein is CASNPGQGYPYEQYF. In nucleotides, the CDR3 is TGCGCCAGCAATCCGGGACAGGGGTACCCTTACGAGCAGTACTTC.